This T cell receptor (beta chain) emerged from a study of T cell responses to AZD1222 COVID-19 vaccine. Points from the study as a whole: Donor demographics were predominantly white British with a female majority; clonal diversity may be underestimated. Repertoires were sampled only after the peak T cell response.

Clones were read by immunoSEQ multiplex PCR, and TCRdb kept only the in-frame ones, dropping some. The sample carries approximately 85,000 clones, roughly nine tenths recorded once. The V gene's germline CDR1 is SEHNR and CDR2 FQNEAQ (reference sequence). The J segment lost 4 bases and the V segment lost 0 bases, leaving 5 bases of the junction unmatched. The CDR3 totals 16 residues. Points on this clone: The antigen is unknown.

The genes are TRBV7-9 and TRBJ1-4, with 7 bases that match TRBD1. The origin of this receptor is an adult in good health. Sequenced here: peripheral blood, sampled on day 0 of AZD1222 vaccination. The chain's CDR3 is CASSLAQGGINEKLFF. CDR3 coding DNA: TGTGCCAGCAGCTTAGCGCAAGGGGGCATTAATGAAAAACTGTTTTTT.